This T cell receptor beta chain was retrieved from a study of T cell responses to AZD1222 COVID-19 vaccine. The table came from immunoSEQ multiplex PCR; TCRdb's copy has only in-frame clones and leaves some out. The profile shows about 180,000 clones, roughly nine tenths of them singletons. This clone came up once. This CDR3 has 16 amino acids. CDR1 MDHEN and CDR2 SYDVKM come from the germline V gene. Trimming left V 3 bases short and J 3 bases short, with 12 bases between. The TCR comes from an adult in good health. Sequenced here: peripheral blood, sampled on day 0 of AZD1222 vaccination. This chain uses TRBV28 with TRBJ1-6, with unresolved D. The CDR3: CASSLLVTVYNSPLHF. CDR3 sequence (DNA): TGTGCCAGCAGTTTGTTAGTGACTGTCTATAATTCACCCCTCCACTTT.